Below are 7 T cell receptor beta chains sequenced from a single sample in a study of blood T cell repertoires in COVID-19 (TCRdb year 2020). Library method: the immunoSEQ multiplex PCR assay. TCRdb's version of the immuneACCESS table is confined to in-frame rearrangements and falls short of the full clone set. An unresolved V gene accounts for under half of the shortfall where checked; the remainder is of unknown origin. The sample has around 330,000 clones on record, roughly 87% of them singletons. Around 10% of the sample belongs to the ten largest clones. The sequencing input was PBMCs or T cells enriched from blood (not recorded which). The receptors were gathered from a woman between 18 and 30 years old who had recovered from COVID-19.

This chain uses TRBV28 with TRBJ1-1, with D perhaps matching TRBD1 (6 bases). This CDR3 has 12 amino acids. V gave up 5 bases and J gave up 9 bases, with 13 bases separating them. Per germline, CDR1 MDHEN and CDR2 SYDVKM. CDR3: CASSETGQKAFF. Written as DNA, the CDR3 is TGTGCCAGCAGTGAGACAGGTCAAAAAGCTTTCTTT. Supplemented by reference TRBV28 and TRBJ1-1, the full variable domain reads DVKVTQSSRYLVKRTGEKVFLECVQDMDHENMFWYRQDPGLGLRLIYFSYDVKMKEKGDIPEGYSVSREKKERFSLILESASTNQTSMYLCASSETGQKAFFGQGTRLTVV.

This clone has a handful of counts. This sequence joins TRBV30 and TRBJ1-6; D not resolved. Deletions cut 3 bases from V and 10 bases from J, with 7 bases between. The CDR3 extends over 11 amino acids. From germline, CDR1 is GTSNPN and CDR2 SVGIG (reference sequence). Here the CDR3 reads CAWSLSSPLHF. The CDR3 nucleotides are TGTGCCTGGAGCCTATCGTCACCCCTCCACTTT.

The chain combines TRBV3-1 (or the pseudogene TRBV3-2) with TRBJ1-5; 8 positions agree with TRBD1. The CDR3 loop spans 13 amino acids. CDR1 LGHDT and CDR2 YNNKEL come from the germline V gene (reference sequence). The V segment lost 3 bases and the J segment 8 bases; nucleotides outside the gene matches: 3. In nucleotides, the CDR3 is TGTGCCAGCAGCCACGACAGGGGAGAGCCCCAGCATTTT. Its protein is CASSHDRGEPQHF.

This sequence joins TRBV4-2 and TRBJ1-4; 7 bases align to TRBD1. Germline values: CDR1 LGHNA, CDR2 YNFKEQ. Trimming at V came to 0 bases and at J to 8 bases, leaving 9 bases not matched to a gene. The CDR3 has 16 residues. CDR3 loop: CASSQELTGRGEKLFF. The CDR3 DNA sequence: TGTGCCAGCAGCCAAGAATTGACAGGGAGAGGCGAAAAACTGTTTTTT.

The CDR3 sequence: CASSLDTYTEAFF. The CDR3 DNA sequence: TGTGCCAGCAGTCTGGACACATACACTGAAGCTTTCTTT. This chain connects TRBV7-9 to TRBJ1-1; D is possibly TRBD1 (5 bases). Deletions cut 6 bases from V and 3 bases from J, with 11 bases between. The CDR3 totals 13 residues. CDR1 is SEHNR and CDR2 is FQNEAQ in the germline V gene (reference sequence).

The J gene is TRBJ1-3, the V gene TRBV4-3; D gene unclear. V was pared by 0 bases and J by 0 bases, with 9 bases between. The CDR3 consists of 16 residues. The V gene's germline CDR1 is LGHNA and CDR2 YSLEER. The chain's CDR3 is CASSQESENSGNTIYF. Written as DNA, the CDR3 is TGCGCCAGCAGCCAAGAATCGGAGAACTCTGGAAACACCATATATTTT.

The rearrangement uses TRBV3-1 (or the pseudogene TRBV3-2) and TRBJ1-6; D is ambiguous. CDR3 length: 15 amino acids. Germline V CDR1 and CDR2: LGHDT, YNNKEL (reference sequence). The V end lost 0 bases, the J end lost 7 bases, and 10 bases lay between the germline ends. CDR3 loop: CASSQDPGLNSPLHF. CDR3 DNA: TGTGCCAGCAGCCAAGACCCAGGCCTAAATTCACCCCTCCACTTT.